The T cell receptor beta chain under discussion was sequenced for a study of identical twins. Study-level findings and limits: Out-of-frame alpha sequences common to twins exhibited an excess of low generation probability. Cord blood beta clonotypes present at high abundance carried fewer insertions; no such pattern appeared in memory repertoires. Cross-sectional statistics, not tracking of the same donors, supported the conclusions.

In this sample, this clonotype turned up a few times. The antigen is unknown. The CDR3 runs 15 residues. Unmatched junction bases numbered 4, after V lost 2 bases and J lost 9 bases. Germline CDR1 MGHDK, CDR2 SYGVNS. A universal primer site was added by template switching, and unique molecular identifiers were carried by the cDNA. A single record per CDR3 protein comes from TCRdb applying MiXCR to the 5' RACE reads. The sample carries more than 400,000 distinct CDR3 sequences, approximately 14% recorded once. These data also featured in a second study, about yellow fever vaccine responses in identical twins.

The J gene is TRBJ1-6, the V gene TRBV25-1; 10 bases align to TRBD1. Sequencing used CD4+ T cells sorted from blood. The TCR comes from a woman aged 18 to 35 in good health. CDR3 in amino acids: CASSEAGTGVSPLHF. The CDR3 DNA is TGTGCCAGCAGTGAAGCCGGGACAGGGGTTTCACCCCTCCACTTT.